This TCR beta chain was profiled in a study of T cell responses to AZD1222 COVID-19 vaccine (dated by TCRdb to the early 2020s). Study-level background: Because spike-specific TCR depth and breadth did not differ between the two schedules, AZD1222 recipients who got a second dose at roughly 4 weeks were pooled with those who got a second dose at roughly 12 weeks. A total of 230 to 250 trial participants underwent TCR sequencing, of whom 207 received two doses of AZD1222 and some 25 received two doses of the MenACWY control vaccine. Enrollment into the trials was organized by age into subgroups of 18-55, 56-69 and 70-plus years, and those subgroups contained approximately 160, 26 and 62 TCR-sequenced participants, respectively.

From its cysteine to its phenylalanine, the CDR3 spans 15 amino acids. The DNA shown is the 45-base CDR3, in frame from base 1. V is clipped by 4 bases and J by 1 base, and the sequence between their germline boundaries is 10 bases long. The germline V gene supplies CDR1 LGHNA and CDR2 YNFKEQ. This specimen's time point label, per the study, means: baseline before first vaccination. Samples from vaccinated people were obtained from the UK trials COV001 and COV002, which included a single-blind randomized controlled phase 2/3 trial of AZD1222 (ChAdOx1 nCoV-19) in healthy adults. For TCRbeta chain sequencing, PBMC samples from trial participants were taken at day 0 and at day 28 after the second dose. The CDR3 regions of human TCRbeta chains were analyzed by immunosequencing. The authors processed their data as follows. Repertoire TCRs were matched against a reference library of SARS-CoV-2-specific TCRs generated with the MIRA antigen-specificity platform. Breadth was defined as the fraction of unique TCRs that were SARS-CoV-2-associated. Depth was defined as the fraction of total T cells that were SARS-CoV-2-associated. Using the MIRA data, every spike-specific TCR was mapped to the spike region that the TCR reacted to and assigned to either a CD4 or a CD8 class. Log10-transformed breadth and depth values were compared by one-way ANOVA with Sidak's multiple comparisons tests. TCRdb retrieved this table from immuneACCESS and kept in-frame rearrangements only. Not all clones are present; in checked studies, unresolved V genes account for under half, and no reason is known for the remainder. Clone size and V and J calls were adopted from that table, with D and trimming inferred from the DNA. A total of about 100,000 clones appear in this sample, approximately 88% of them only once. The ten largest make up around 9% of the sample.

Notes on this clone: The antigen it recognizes is unknown. No per-base quality is available; no much larger clone lies one base away.

Broad study findings and their caveats: Most participants were white British and females outnumbered males, and the authors suggested that clonal diversity may have been underestimated. A significant rise in spike-specific TCR breadth and depth was observed after two AZD1222 doses relative to day 0 and relative to MenACWY recipients. Reportedly, close to half of the unique spike-specific TCRs recognized epitopes lying outside the regions that are mutated in the B.1.351 and B.1.1.7 variants. In the small 56-69-year group, the increase in depth fell short of significance, most likely because of low power. Because no day 14 peak-response samples were available, repertoires were characterized only after the peak T cell response. Conclusions about previously exposed vaccinees are limited because only a handful of AZD1222 recipients were SARS-CoV-2 seropositive at baseline. Vaccine-associated CD4 TCRs spanned the whole spike protein, with dominant responses in regions 160-218 and 743-854.

The material sequenced was peripheral blood, taken on day 0 of AZD1222 vaccination. This receptor was identified in an adult in good health. The chain uses TRBV4-2 and TRBJ1-4; TRBD1 might be the D gene, on 5 matching bases. The sequenced DNA: TGTGCCAGCAGCCCCACAGGCCTAACTAATGAAAAACTGTTTTTT. This sequence encodes CASSPTGLTNEKLFF.